Given below is one TCR beta chain in context. Its binding antigen is unknown. Base-call qualities are not available, and no considerably larger clone is one nucleotide away. This sample is part of a study of cytomegalovirus exposure and HLA in healthy donors (dated by TCRdb to 2016 to 2017). For the wider study: In an earlier analysis of fewer than 750 of the donors, less than 350 Gb of sequence data and 95 million to 130 million unique TCR beta sequences from 180 million or so T cells were reported. Approximately 300 gigabases of sequencing data and around 85 million unique TCR sequences made up an early release that covered nearly 650 HLA-typed donors. Among the roughly 400 genotyped donors, approximately 82% belonged to the genetic ancestry cluster associated with self-reported Caucasian donors. The study aimed to test whether cataloging public T cell receptors could reveal signatures of past pathogen exposure. The study used immunosequencing to profile the T cell repertoires of approximately 630 subjects and linked those repertoires to cytomegalovirus serostatus. Along with the approximately 600-subject first cohort, a separate validation cohort of about 110 different subjects was used. The study combined high-throughput TCR immunosequencing, statistical association of individual TCRs with disease status, and machine learning to predict cytomegalovirus infection status. A later analysis re-analyzed previously published TCR beta repertoires from roughly 630 donors and added high-resolution HLA genotyping to study TCR occurrence patterns. Rather than drawing on any new phenotypic data, the later analysis identified candidate immune exposures from TCR beta sequences and the way those sequences occurred across donors. An earlier analysis of more than 450 of the donors used high-throughput TCR beta sequencing to judge whether each TCR beta V gene segment behaved as functional or pseudogenic. Donor age, sex, ethnicity and CMV serostatus were compiled together with the repertoire data. Genome-wide SNP genotypes for about 65% of the 666 donors were used in a later genetic analysis, which treated that subset as a discovery cohort. All discovery cohort repertoires had been generated on a single sequencing platform. Both class I and class II loci were covered by HLA typing, at four-digit resolution. Typing coverage varied by locus: about 629-630 donors for A, B, C, DRB1 and DQB1; roughly 560 for DQA1; more than 600 for DPA1; 400 to 480 for DPB1. Roughly five DR-DQ haplotypes were treated as single units for association and clustering because of strong linkage in the cohort. Among about 400 genotyped donors of the cohort, an average of approximately 220,000 unique TCR beta nucleotide sequences was sequenced per donor, of which 15% to 20% were non-productive. General conclusions and limits of the study: The only immune exposure information available for the cohort was CMV serostatus. In a later analysis, HLA-associated TCR beta chains showed more clonal expansion and lower generation probabilities than non-associated chains that were equally common. According to a later analysis, most CMV-associated TCR beta chains appeared to be HLA-restricted, and the HLA associations seemed to be driven largely by CMV exposure. A further reported finding was that TCR beta sequences accurately predicted the HLA-A and HLA-B alleles for most subjects in the first cohort. A total of 150 to 200 TCR beta chains were listed by the study as associated with cytomegalovirus. In a later analysis, some 17,000 TCR beta sequences were associated with specific HLA alleles at a false discovery rate of 0.05. According to a later genetic analysis, donors in an Asian-associated ancestry cluster had fewer N-insertions in productive TCRs than the roughly 670-donor mean. According to the authors, the approach could potentially be generalized to other disease states and immunological phenotypes. The earlier analysis of some 560 of the donors excluded some 16 rarely observed V segments, including chromosome 9 orphons, because counts were too low. The 87-base-pair reads could not distinguish some IMGT-functional V segments, including TRBV6-2 and TRBV6-3, so those segments were excluded. The sequencing pipeline was judged likely to have produced a cluster of highly shared sequence variants as a technical artifact. Because HLA typing was unavailable for some donors at each locus, only the typed subset was used in association tests. According to a later analysis, TCR association rates differed among HLA loci, with DRB1 alleles showing the most associated TCRs and HLA-C alleles showing the fewest. When HLA alleles, especially DR and DQ, strongly co-occurred, attributing TCR associations to individual alleles was difficult. A later analysis reported that several top co-occurrence clusters appeared linked to parvovirus B19, influenza, CMV and Epstein-Barr virus. Across donors, most TCR sequences were observed very rarely, whereas some public TCRs were present in many individuals. V-gene and J-gene trimming of TCR beta chains was associated with a missense DCLRE1C variant in a later genetic analysis, and the association was replicated in an independent cohort. Sequencing depth was assumed to be roughly uniform across donors in the presence/absence analyses, though that assumption may not hold. In vitro tests confirmed that three of the cytomegalovirus-associated TCR beta chains recognize cytomegalovirus antigens. Correlated functional status among segregating V segments might be attributable to linkage disequilibrium, but an unknown experimental factor could not be ruled out. Broadly in line with IMGT annotations, most TCR beta V segments showed up in productive rearrangements about 87% or about 30% of the time in an earlier analysis of several hundred of the donors. The cohort was sequenced for TCR beta chains only, and without alpha or paired-chain data the features that could be detected were limited. In both the original and validation cohorts, the classifier was reported to diagnose cytomegalovirus status with high specificity and sensitivity.

The library was made by the immunoSEQ multiplex PCR assay. For the multiplex PCR, a mixture combining 60 forward primers for TCR Vbeta segments and 13 reverse primers for TCR Jbeta segments was used. The CDR3 region of rearranged TCR beta genes was amplified from genomic DNA with a multiplex PCR assay. Amplified TCR beta libraries were sequenced as 87-base-pair reads on the Illumina HiSeq System. For the original study's pipeline: In a later analysis, some 80 million unique TCR beta chains were counted across the approximately 640 repertoires, and around 11 million of these chains were shared by at least two donors. Raw reads were error-corrected and collapsed into unique sequences with a nearest-neighbor algorithm that merged closely related sequences to remove PCR and sequencing errors. CDR3 sequences were aligned to IMGT reference sequences to assign V, D and J gene segments. Each retained sequence needed at least a six-nucleotide match to both a V gene segment and a J gene segment. Rearrangements were called productive when the CDR3 lacked stop codons and stayed in frame with V and J; all others were non-productive. CDR3 was defined according to IMGT convention as the region running from the second conserved V-encoded cysteine to the conserved J-encoded phenylalanine. In an earlier analysis of around 540 of the donors, sequences lacking an unambiguous match to a single V gene segment were excluded. In an earlier analysis of approximately 500 of the donors, a V segment was called functional when productive rearrangements were above 56.7%, and segregating when the standard deviation between donors exceeded 5%. To diagnose cytomegalovirus status from the catalog of TCR beta chain sequences, a statistical classification framework was built. In a later analysis, TCR nucleotide sequences were compared against IMGT/GENE-DB human TR gene sequences so that V and J genes could be assigned. Using the TCRdist pipeline, a later analysis assigned CDR3 sequences along with most-parsimonious VDJ recombination scenarios. In a later analysis, every TCR beta chain was defined by the combination of its CDR3 amino acid sequence and its V-gene family, and reads without a unique V-gene family were dropped. A later analysis removed roughly 590 highly shared, low-generation-probability nucleotide sequences to deal with suspected cross-contamination and a sequencing artifact. A later analysis calculated a clonal expansion index for each public chain from normalized within-repertoire ranks of inferred template counts. Generation probabilities in a later analysis came from a VDJ recombination model fitted to out-of-frame rearrangements, and those results were checked against IGoR. In a later analysis, hypergeometric tests were used to score TCR-TCR, TCR-HLA and TCR-CMV co-occurrence, with a repertoire-size bias correction applied to TCR pairs. False discovery rates were estimated in a later analysis by permuting HLA or CMV assignments 20 times. A later analysis grouped co-occurring TCRs with DBSCAN, adding TCRdist sequence similarity when clustering within HLA-allele-positive subsets. Repertoires with fewer than 30,000 or more than 120,000 public chains were left out of co-occurrence clustering, as were five repertoires with anomalous nucleotide sharing. The immuneACCESS repertoire file appears here via TCRdb, limited to in-frame rearrangements. These files lack a portion of the clones; in checked studies, under half of the deficit traces to unresolved V genes, and the cause of the others is not known. Clone size and the V and J calls come from that table; the DNA yielded D and trimming. This sample is represented by around 140,000 clones; approximately 80% of them were singletons. The top ten clones comprise about 2.9% of the sample.

CDR1 and CDR2, looked up from the germline V gene (reference sequence), are MNHNY and SVGAGI. The CDR3, from cysteine to phenylalanine, totals 14 residues. Just the 42-base CDR3 DNA is kept, in frame starting at base 1. V and J lose 0 bases and 4 bases, and a span of 9 bases separates them. In total, approximately 690 healthy bone marrow donors made up the cohort. At the time of sampling, every cohort member was nominally healthy, though immune exposures that went unrecorded were likely present. The donor was CMV seronegative and was included in the group of 352 seronegative cohort members. A peripheral blood sample was collected from each donor, and TCR beta sequencing was performed on peripheral blood mononuclear cells. The Qiagen DNeasy Blood Extraction Kit was used to extract genomic DNA from the blood cell samples.

The sequence derives from a female donor in good health and CMV-seronegative. The chain joins TRBV6-6 to TRBJ1-2, with the D gene too uncertain to name. The sample consisted of PBMCs. The DNA sequence is TGTGCCAGCAGTTACTCCCAAGCCACCTATGGCTACACCTTC. It specifies CASSYSQATYGYTF.